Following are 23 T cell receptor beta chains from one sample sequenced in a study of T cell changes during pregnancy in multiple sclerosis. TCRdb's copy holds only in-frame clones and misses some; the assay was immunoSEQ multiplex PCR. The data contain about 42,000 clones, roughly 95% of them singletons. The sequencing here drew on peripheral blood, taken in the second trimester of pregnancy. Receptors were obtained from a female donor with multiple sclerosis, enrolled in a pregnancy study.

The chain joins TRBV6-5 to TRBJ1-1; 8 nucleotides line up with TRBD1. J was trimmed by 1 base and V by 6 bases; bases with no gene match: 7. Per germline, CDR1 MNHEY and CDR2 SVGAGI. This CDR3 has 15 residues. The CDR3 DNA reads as TGTGCCAGCAGGACCCGGACAGGGAGGAACACTGAAGCTTTCTTT. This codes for CASRTRTGRNTEAFF.

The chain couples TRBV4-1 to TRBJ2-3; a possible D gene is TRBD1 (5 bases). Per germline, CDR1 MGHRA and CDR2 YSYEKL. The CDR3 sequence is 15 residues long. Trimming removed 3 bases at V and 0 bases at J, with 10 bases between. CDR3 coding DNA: TGCGCCAGCAGCCAGGCCAGGGCTAGCACAGATACGCAGTATTTT. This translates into CASSQARASTDTQYF.

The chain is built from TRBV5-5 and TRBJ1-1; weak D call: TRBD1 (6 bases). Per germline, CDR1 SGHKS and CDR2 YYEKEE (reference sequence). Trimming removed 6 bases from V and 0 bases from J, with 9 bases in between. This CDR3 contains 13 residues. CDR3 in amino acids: CASNGQMNTEAFF. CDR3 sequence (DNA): TGTGCCAGCAACGGACAGATGAACACTGAAGCTTTCTTT.

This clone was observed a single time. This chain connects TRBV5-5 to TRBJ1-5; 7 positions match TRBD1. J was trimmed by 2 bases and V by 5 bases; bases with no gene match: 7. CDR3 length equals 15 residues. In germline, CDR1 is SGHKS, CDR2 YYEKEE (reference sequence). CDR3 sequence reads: CASSHQGVGNQPQHF. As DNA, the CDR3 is TGTGCCAGCAGTCACCAGGGGGTAGGCAATCAGCCCCAGCATTTT.

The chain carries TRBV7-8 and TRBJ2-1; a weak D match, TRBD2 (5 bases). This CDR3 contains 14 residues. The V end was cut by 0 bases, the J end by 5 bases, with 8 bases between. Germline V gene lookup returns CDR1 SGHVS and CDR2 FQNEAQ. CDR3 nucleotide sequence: TGTGCCAGCAGCTTAGCGTACGGGAACAATGAGCAGTTCTTC. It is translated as CASSLAYGNNEQFF.

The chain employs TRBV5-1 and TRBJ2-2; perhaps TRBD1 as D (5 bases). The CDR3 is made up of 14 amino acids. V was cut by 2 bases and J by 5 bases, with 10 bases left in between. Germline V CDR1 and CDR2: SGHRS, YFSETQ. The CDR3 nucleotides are TGCGCCAGCAGCTTTACAGGAGAAACCGGGGAGCTGTTTTTT. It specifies CASSFTGETGELFF.

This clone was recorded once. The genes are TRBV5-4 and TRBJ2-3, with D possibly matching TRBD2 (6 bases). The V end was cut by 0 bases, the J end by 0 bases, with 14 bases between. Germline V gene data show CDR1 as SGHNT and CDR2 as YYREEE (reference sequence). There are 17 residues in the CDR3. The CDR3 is CASSLARGLASTDTQYF. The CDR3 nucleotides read TGTGCCAGCAGCTTGGCTAGGGGTCTAGCGAGCACAGATACGCAGTATTTT.

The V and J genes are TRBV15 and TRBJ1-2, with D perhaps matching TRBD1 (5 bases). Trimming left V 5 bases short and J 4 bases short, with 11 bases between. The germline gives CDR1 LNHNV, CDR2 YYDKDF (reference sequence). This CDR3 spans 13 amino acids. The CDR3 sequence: CATSLTDSYGYTF. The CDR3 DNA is TGTGCCACCAGCCTGACAGACTCCTATGGCTACACCTTC.

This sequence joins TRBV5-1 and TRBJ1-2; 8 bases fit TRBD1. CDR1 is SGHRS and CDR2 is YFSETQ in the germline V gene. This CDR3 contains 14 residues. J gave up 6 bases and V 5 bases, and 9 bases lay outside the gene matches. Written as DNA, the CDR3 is TGCGCCAGCAGTATCCCAGGGGGCGGGAATGGCTACACCTTC. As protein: CASSIPGGGNGYTF.

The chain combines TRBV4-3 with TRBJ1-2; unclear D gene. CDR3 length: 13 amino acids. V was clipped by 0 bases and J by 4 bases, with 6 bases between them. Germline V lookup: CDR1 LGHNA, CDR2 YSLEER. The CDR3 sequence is CASSQDSSYGYTF. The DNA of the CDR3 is TGCGCCAGCAGCCAAGATTCGTCCTATGGCTACACCTTC.

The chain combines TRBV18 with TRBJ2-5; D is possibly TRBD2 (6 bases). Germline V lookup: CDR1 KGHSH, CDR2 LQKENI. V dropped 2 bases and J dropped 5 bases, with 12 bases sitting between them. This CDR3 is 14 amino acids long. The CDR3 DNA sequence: TGTGCCAGCTCACCAGGGGGGTGGACGGAGACCCAGTACTTC. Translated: CASSPGGWTETQYF.

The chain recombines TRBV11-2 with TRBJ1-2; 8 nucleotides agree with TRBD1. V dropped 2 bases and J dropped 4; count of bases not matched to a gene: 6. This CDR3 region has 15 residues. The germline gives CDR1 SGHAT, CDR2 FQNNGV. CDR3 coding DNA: TGTGCCAGCAGCTTACAGGGGGCGCCTGGCTATGGCTACACCTTC. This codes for CASSLQGAPGYGYTF.

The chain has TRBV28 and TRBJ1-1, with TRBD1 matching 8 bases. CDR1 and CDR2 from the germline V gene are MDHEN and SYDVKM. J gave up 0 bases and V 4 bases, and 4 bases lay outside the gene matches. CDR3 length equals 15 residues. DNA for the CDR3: TGTGCCAGCAGTTCTTGGGACAGGTTGAACACTGAAGCTTTCTTT. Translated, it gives CASSSWDRLNTEAFF.

The DNA for the CDR3 is TGCGCCAGCAGCCAAGATGGGCCGTTCCAGTCGGATTCACCCCTCCACTTT. Translation gives CASSQDGPFQSDSPLHF. The chain has TRBV4-3 and TRBJ1-6; no clear D. The CDR3 loop spans 17 amino acids. Trimming removed 0 bases from V and 8 bases from J, with 17 bases in between. Germline-derived CDR1 and CDR2 are LGHNA and YSLEER.

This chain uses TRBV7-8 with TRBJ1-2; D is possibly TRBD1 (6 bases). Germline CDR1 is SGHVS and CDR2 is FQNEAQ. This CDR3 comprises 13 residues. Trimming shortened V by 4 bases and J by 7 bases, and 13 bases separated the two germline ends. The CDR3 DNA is TGTGCCAGCAGCTCTACAGGGTCGGGTGGCTACACCTTC. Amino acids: CASSSTGSGGYTF.

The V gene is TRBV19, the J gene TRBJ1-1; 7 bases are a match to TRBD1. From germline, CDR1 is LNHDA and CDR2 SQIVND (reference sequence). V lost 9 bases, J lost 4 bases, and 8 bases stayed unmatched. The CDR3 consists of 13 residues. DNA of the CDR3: TGTGCCAGCCAGACAGGGTTTAGCACTGAAGCTTTCTTT. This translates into CASQTGFSTEAFF.

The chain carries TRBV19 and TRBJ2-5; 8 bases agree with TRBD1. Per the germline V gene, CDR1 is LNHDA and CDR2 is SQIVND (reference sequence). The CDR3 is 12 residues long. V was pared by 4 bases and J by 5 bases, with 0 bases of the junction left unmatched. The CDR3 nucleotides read TGTGCCAGTAGTAGGGACAGGGAGACCCAGTACTTC. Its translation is CASSRDRETQYF.

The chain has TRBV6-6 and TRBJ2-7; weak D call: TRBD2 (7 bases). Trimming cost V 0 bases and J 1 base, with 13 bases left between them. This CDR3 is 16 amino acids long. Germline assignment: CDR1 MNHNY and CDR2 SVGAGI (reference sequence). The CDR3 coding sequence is TGTGCCAGCAGTTACTCGATGGGGGGGCTTTCCTACGAGCAGTACTTC. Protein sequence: CASSYSMGGLSYEQYF.

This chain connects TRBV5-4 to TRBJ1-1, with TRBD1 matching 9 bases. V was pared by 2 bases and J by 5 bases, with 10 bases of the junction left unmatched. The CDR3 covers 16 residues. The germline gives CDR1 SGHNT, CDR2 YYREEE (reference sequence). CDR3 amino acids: CASSFRDRVVATEAFF. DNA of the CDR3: TGTGCCAGCAGCTTCCGGGACAGGGTGGTGGCTACTGAAGCTTTCTTT.

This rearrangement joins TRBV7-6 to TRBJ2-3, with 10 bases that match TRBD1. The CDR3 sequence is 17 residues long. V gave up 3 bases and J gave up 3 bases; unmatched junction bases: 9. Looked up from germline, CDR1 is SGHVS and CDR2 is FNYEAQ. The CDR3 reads CASSFGTGVSGTDTQYF. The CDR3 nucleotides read TGTGCCAGCAGCTTTGGGACAGGGGTATCGGGGACAGATACGCAGTATTTT.

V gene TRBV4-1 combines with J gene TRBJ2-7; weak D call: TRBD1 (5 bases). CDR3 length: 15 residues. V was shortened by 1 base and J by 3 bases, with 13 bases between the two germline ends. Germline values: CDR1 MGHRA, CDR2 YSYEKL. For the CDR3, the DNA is TGCGCCAGCAGCCAAGTAGAAGGGGCGCACTACGAGCAGTACTTC. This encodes CASSQVEGAHYEQYF.

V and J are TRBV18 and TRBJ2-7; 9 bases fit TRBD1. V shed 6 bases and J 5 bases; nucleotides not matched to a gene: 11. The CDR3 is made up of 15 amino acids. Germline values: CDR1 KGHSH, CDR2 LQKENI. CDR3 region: CASSPAGTGQNEQYF. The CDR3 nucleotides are TGTGCCAGCTCGCCAGCCGGGACAGGGCAAAACGAGCAGTACTTC. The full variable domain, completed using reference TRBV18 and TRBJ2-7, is NAGVMQNPRHLVRRRGQEARLRCSPMKGHSHVYWYRQLPEEGLKFMVYLQKENIIDESGMPKERFSAEFPKEGPSILRIQQVVRGDSAAYFCASSPAGTGQNEQYFGPGTRLTVT.

The DNA of the CDR3 is TGTGCCAGCAGCTTAACCGGGAGGCCCTCCATCAATCAGCCCCAGCATTTT. This codes for CASSLTGRPSINQPQHF. This sequence joins TRBV7-2 and TRBJ1-5; no clear D. Germline V gene lookup returns CDR1 SGHTA and CDR2 FQGNSA. Trimming cost V 2 bases and J 3 bases, with 17 bases left between them. This CDR3 has 17 residues. Supplemented by reference TRBV7-2 and TRBJ1-5, the full variable domain reads GAGVSQSPSNKVTEKGKDVELRCDPISGHTALYWYRQSLGQGLEFLIYFQGNSAPDKSGLPSDRFSAERTGGSVSTLTIQRTQQEDSAVYLCASSLTGRPSINQPQHFGDGTRLSIL.